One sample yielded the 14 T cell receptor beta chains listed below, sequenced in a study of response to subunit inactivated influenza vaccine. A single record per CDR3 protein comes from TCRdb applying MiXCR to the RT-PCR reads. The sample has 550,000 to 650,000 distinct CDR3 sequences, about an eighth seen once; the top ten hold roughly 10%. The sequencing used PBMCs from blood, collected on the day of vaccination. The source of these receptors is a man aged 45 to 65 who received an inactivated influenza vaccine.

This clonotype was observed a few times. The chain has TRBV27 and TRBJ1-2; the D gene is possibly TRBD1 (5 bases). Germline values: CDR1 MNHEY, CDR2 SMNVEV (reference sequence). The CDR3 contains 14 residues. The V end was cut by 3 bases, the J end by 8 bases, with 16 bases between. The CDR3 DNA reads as TGTGCCAGCAGTTTTCTTACAGGCCCTCGGGGCTACACCTTC. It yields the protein CASSFLTGPRGYTF.

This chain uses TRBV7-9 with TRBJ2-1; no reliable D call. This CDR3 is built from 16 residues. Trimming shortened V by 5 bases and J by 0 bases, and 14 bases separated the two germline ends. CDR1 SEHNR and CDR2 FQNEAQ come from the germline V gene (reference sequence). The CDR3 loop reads CASSRIRQSSYNEQFF. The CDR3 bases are TGTGCCAGCAGCCGGATTAGACAAAGCTCCTACAATGAGCAGTTCTTC.

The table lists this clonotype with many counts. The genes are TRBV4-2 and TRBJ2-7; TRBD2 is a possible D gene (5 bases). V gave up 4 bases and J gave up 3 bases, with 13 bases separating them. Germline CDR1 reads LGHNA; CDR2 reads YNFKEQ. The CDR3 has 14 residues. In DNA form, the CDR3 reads TGTGCCAGCAGCCCTACGGGATCTAACTACGAGCAGTACTTC. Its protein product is CASSPTGSNYEQYF.

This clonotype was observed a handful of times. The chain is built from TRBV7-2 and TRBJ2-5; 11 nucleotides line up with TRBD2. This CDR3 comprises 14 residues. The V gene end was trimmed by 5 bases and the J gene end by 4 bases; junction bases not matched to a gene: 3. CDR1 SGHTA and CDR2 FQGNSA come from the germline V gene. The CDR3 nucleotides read TGTGCCAGCAGCGGGACTAGCGGCGTAGAGACCCAGTACTTC. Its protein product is CASSGTSGVETQYF.

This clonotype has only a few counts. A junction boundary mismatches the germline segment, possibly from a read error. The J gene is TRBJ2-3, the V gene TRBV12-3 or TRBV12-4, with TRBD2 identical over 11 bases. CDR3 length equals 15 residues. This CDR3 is CASRLAGGQADTQYF. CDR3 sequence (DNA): TGTGCCAGCAGATTAGCGGGGGGGCAGGCAGATACGCAGTATTTT.

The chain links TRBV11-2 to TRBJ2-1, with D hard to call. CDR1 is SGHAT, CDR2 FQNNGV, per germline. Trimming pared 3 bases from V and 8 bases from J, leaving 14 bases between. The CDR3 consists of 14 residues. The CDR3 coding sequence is TGTGCCAGCAGCTTTGGGGTCGCGGATGATGAGCAGTTCTTC. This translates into CASSFGVADDEQFF.

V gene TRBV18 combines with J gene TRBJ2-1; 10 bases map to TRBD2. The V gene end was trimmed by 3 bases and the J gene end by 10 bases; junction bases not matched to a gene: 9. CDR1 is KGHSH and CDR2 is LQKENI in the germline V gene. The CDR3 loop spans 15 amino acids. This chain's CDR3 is CASSPALAGADEQFF. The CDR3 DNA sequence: TGTGCCAGCTCACCGGCTCTAGCGGGAGCCGACGAGCAGTTCTTC. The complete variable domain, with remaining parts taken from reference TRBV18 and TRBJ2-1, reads NAGVMQNPRHLVRRRGQEARLRCSPMKGHSHVYWYRQLPEEGLKFMVYLQKENIIDESGMPKERFSAEFPKEGPSILRIQQVVRGDSAAYFCASSPALAGADEQFFGPGTRLTVL.

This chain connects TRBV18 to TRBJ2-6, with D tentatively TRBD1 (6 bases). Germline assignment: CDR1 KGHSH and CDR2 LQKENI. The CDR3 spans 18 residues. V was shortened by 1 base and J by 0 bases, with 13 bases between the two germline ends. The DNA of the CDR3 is TGTGCCAGCTCACCACGGGACATTCAACGCTCTGGGGCCAACGTCCTGACTTTC. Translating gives CASSPRDIQRSGANVLTF.

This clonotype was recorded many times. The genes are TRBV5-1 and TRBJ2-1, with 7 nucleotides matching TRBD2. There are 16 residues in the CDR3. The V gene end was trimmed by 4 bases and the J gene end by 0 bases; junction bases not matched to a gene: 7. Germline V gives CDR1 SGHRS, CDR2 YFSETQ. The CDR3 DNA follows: TGCGCCAGCAGCAGAACTAGCGTGAGCTCCTACAATGAGCAGTTCTTC. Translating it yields CASSRTSVSSYNEQFF.

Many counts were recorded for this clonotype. The CDR3 protein is CASSSQQEDTQYF. The CDR3 bases are TGTGCCAGCAGTTCCCAACAAGAGGATACGCAGTATTTT. The gene calls are TRBV12-3 or TRBV12-4 and TRBJ2-3, with D unresolved. The CDR3 consists of 13 residues. Trimming removed 4 bases at V and 6 bases at J, with 11 bases between.

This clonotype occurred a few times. The CDR3 sequence is CSASSDRGDEKLFF. In DNA form, the CDR3 reads TGCAGTGCTAGTTCTGACCGCGGAGATGAAAAACTGTTTTTT. The chain combines TRBV20-1 with TRBJ1-4; no definite D call. The CDR3 sequence is 14 residues long. Germline loops: CDR1 DFQATT, CDR2 SNEGSKA (reference sequence). Trimming stripped 3 bases from V and 6 bases from J, with 14 bases between.

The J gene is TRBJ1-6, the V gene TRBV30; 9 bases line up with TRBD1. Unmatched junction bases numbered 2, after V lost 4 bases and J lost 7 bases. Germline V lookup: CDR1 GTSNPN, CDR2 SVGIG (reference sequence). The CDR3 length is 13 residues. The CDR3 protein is CAWTGQGNSPLHF. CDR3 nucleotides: TGTGCCTGGACTGGACAGGGGAATTCACCCCTCCACTTT.

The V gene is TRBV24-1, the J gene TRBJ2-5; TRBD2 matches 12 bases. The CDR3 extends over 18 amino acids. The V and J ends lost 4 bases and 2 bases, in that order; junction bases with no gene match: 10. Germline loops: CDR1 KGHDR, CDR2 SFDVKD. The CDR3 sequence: CATSEPPGLAGPQETQYF. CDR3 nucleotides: TGTGCCACCAGTGAACCACCGGGACTAGCGGGCCCTCAAGAGACCCAGTACTTC.

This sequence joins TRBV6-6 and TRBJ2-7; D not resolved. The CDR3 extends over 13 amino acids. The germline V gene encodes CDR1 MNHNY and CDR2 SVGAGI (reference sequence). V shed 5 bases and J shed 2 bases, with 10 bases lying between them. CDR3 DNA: TGTGCCAGCAGTCGAGTACTCGCCTACGAGCAGTACTTC. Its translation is CASSRVLAYEQYF.